This TCR beta chain was sequenced during a study of T cells in Graves' hyperthyroidism and ophthalmopathy (dated by TCRdb to about 2019). Background for the entire study: Peripheral blood samples were taken at initial diagnosis, before any treatment was given. The roughly 100 discovery patients were randomly split 7:3 into training and test sets. TCR Vbeta CDR3 sequencing of 135 peripheral blood samples (43 ophthalmopathy, approximately 80 hyperthyroidism and approximately 17 progressor patients) is reported in the paper. Once sampling was done, hyperthyroidism patients were given methimazole at a starting dose of 30 mg daily, whereas ophthalmopathy patients were given high-dose intravenous methylprednisolone. Thyroid tissue and blood T-cell repertoires from about six Graves' hyperthyroidism patients were also compared in the study. TCR V-J signatures able to tell the groups apart were searched for in a discovery cohort of some 100 patients, of whom about 40 had Graves' ophthalmopathy and 57 had stable Graves' hyperthyroidism. Prospective prediction of ophthalmopathy was tested in an independent validation cohort of some 19 hyperthyroidism patients and 17 patients who later progressed to ophthalmopathy. Summary of the overall study and its limitations: In validation, the model predicted progression to ophthalmopathy a median of 6.5 months before onset, with 65% to 71% sensitivity and about 72% specificity. Sample size was not statistically predetermined, and blinding of investigators to group allocation was not performed. Most expanded thyroid clonotypes (frequency above 0.001) were also detected in blood, suggesting blood repertoires may reflect thyroid immune responses. A 13 V-J signature model separated ophthalmopathy from stable hyperthyroidism, with nearly 90% sensitivity and 81.08% specificity in cross-validation and 80%/75% in testing.

Counted from cysteine to phenylalanine, this CDR3 has 15 amino acids. Only the CDR3 part of the read is kept: 45 bases, read in frame from the first base. As encoded in the germline V gene, CDR1 is SGDLS while CDR2 is YYNGEE. The junction shows trimming of 1 base on V and 0 bases on J, plus 10 bases between the germline ends. This clonotype showed up many times. What antigen it recognizes has not been identified. Base qualities are not recorded, but no much larger clone differs from it by a single base. Stable Graves' hyperthyroidism was defined as no progression to ophthalmopathy during 18 months of follow-up. Hyperthyroidism patients were aged 18 to 65 years and newly diagnosed, with disease duration of less than 2 months. Exclusion was applied to patients with uncontrolled infections, other autoimmune diseases, pregnancy or lactation. Diagnoses were based on clinical symptoms, serum thyroxine and TRAb, thyroid ultrasound and orbital computed tomography. Ficoll-Paque density gradient centrifugation was used to isolate PBMCs from 8 to 10 ml of fresh peripheral blood. Total RNA was extracted using Trizol reagent, and RNA quality was assessed on an Agilent 2100 Bioanalyzer.

The TCR beta CDR3 regions were amplified from the RNA transcripts. The TCR CDR3 was subjected to a first round of RT-PCR using the HTBI primer set and the Qiagen OneStep RT-PCR kit. Libraries were constructed in a second round of multiplex PCR, after which size selection and purification were carried out. Libraries were sequenced paired-end with 100 bp reads on an Illumina HiSeq2000. The paper's data handling went like this. Raw data were processed with SOAPnuke, discarding reads with adapters, uncalled bases, mean Phred below 15, or no exact constant-primer or identifier match. High-quality paired reads were merged using COPE v1.2.5, and each unique nucleotide sequence was defined as a clonotype. MiTCR v1.1 was used to align the clonotypes against IMGT TRBV, TRBD and TRBJ reference segments. The analysis included only V-J combinations with a frequency above 0.0001, which together covered 99% to 99.2% of the repertoires. The TCS score was defined as the ratio of F50 (clonal expansion) to E x V (chaos), calculated using BLOSUM62-based TCRdist between CDR3 peptides within each V-J. Welch's t-statistics and random forest reduced 500 to 550 V-J features to 13, which were used in a naive Bayes classifier (R e1071). TCRdb reanalyzed the raw reads on its own, using fastp at Q25 for trimming and MiXCR for clone calling, and kept in-frame beta chains. Rows matching on CDR3 protein sequence are summarized as one entry with the most common DNA and genes. What appears here as the V and J calls and clone size reflects TCRdb's work, not the paper's. Counted in this sample were some 400,000 distinct CDR3 sequences; roughly 14% of them appeared once. Approximately 9.9% of the sample is in the top ten clones.

In this chain, TRBV9 is recombined with TRBJ2-5; the D gene is possibly TRBD1 or TRBD2, with 5 bases matching each. Material: blood. This receptor was taken from an older woman with Graves' hyperthyroidism. The DNA is as follows: TGTGCCAGCAGCGTAATGGGGGAGTACCAAGAGACCCAGTACTTC. Its protein is CASSVMGEYQETQYF.